A selection of T cell receptor beta chains follows, all from one sample in a study of CD8+ T cells in alopecia areata. Data came from immunoSEQ multiplex PCR; TCRdb stores just in-frame clones and leaves some out. The data show approximately 300,000 clones, with 58% seen just once and under 2% held by the top ten. Sequencing used CD4+ T cells sorted from blood, obtained at week 24, from a patient treated with tofacitinib. These TCRs come from a human donor with alopecia areata. The CDR3 runs from the conserved cysteine through the conserved F or W. Each record gives: clone size, D gene, J gene, V gene, CDR3 protein, CDR3 DNA. D genes are given only for firm matches. Size values are once, few and many counts, or a class for expanded clones, and some rows have none.

clone size: -; D gene: TRBD2; J gene: TRBJ2-3; V gene: TRBV27; CDR3 protein: CASSLRGLASGGATDTQYF; CDR3 DNA: TGTGCCAGCAGTTTAAGGGGATTGGCTAGCGGGGGGGCCACAGATACGCAGTATTTT
clone size: -; D gene: -; J gene: TRBJ2-4; V gene: TRBV27; CDR3 protein: CASSRGLGAAKNIQYF; CDR3 DNA: TGTGCCAGCAGCCGGGGCCTGGGGGCAGCCAAAAACATTCAGTACTTC
clone size: -; D gene: -; J gene: TRBJ2-3; V gene: TRBV30; CDR3 protein: CAWGSGLADTQYF; CDR3 DNA: TGTGCCTGGGGTAGCGGTTTGGCAGATACGCAGTATTTT
clone size: few; D gene: -; J gene: TRBJ1-1; V gene: TRBV6-7; CDR3 protein: CASSSGTGNTEAFF; CDR3 DNA: TGTGCCAGCAGCTCGGGGACGGGGAACACTGAAGCTTTCTTT
clone size: few; D gene: -; J gene: TRBJ2-5; V gene: TRBV6-5; CDR3 protein: CASRTHAGAGETQYF; CDR3 DNA: TGTGCCAGCAGGACCCACGCGGGGGCCGGGGAGACCCAGTACTTC
clone size: -; D gene: -; J gene: TRBJ2-7; V gene: TRBV30; CDR3 protein: CAWSVGVIPYEQYF; CDR3 DNA: TGTGCCTGGAGTGTAGGGGTCATCCCCTACGAGCAGTACTTC
clone size: -; D gene: -; J gene: TRBJ1-2; V gene: TRBV30; CDR3 protein: CAWSGPGGDYGYTF; CDR3 DNA: TGTGCCTGGAGTGGGCCGGGGGGGGACTATGGCTACACCTTC
clone size: -; D gene: -; J gene: TRBJ1-2; V gene: TRBV28; CDR3 protein: CASTERQDGYTF; CDR3 DNA: TGTGCCAGCACGGAAAGACAGGATGGCTACACCTTC
clone size: few; D gene: -; J gene: TRBJ1-2; V gene: TRBV7-9; CDR3 protein: CASTNGAANYGYTF; CDR3 DNA: TGTGCCAGCACCAATGGAGCAGCTAACTATGGCTACACCTTC
clone size: -; D gene: -; J gene: TRBJ1-1; V gene: TRBV27; CDR3 protein: CASSTTGMEAFF; CDR3 DNA: TGTGCCAGCAGTACCACAGGGATGGAAGCTTTCTTT
clone size: -; D gene: TRBD2; J gene: TRBJ2-7; V gene: TRBV7-6; CDR3 protein: CASSLRSSGEYEQYF; CDR3 DNA: TGTGCCAGCAGCTTACGGTCTAGCGGGGAATACGAGCAGTACTTC
clone size: -; D gene: -; J gene: TRBJ2-7; V gene: TRBV25-1; CDR3 protein: CASSDRKSSYEQYF; CDR3 DNA: TGTGCCAGCAGTGATAGGAAGAGCTCCTACGAGCAGTACTTC
clone size: once; D gene: -; J gene: TRBJ2-5; V gene: TRBV28; CDR3 protein: CASSPRRLAGTQGETQYF; CDR3 DNA: TGTGCCAGCAGTCCCAGACGACTAGCCGGAACCCAGGGGGAGACCCAGTACTTC
clone size: once; D gene: -; J gene: TRBJ2-5; V gene: TRBV5-1; CDR3 protein: CASSLSEETQYF; CDR3 DNA: TGCGCCAGCAGCCTGTCCGAAGAGACCCAGTACTTC
clone size: -; D gene: TRBD1; J gene: TRBJ1-5; V gene: TRBV2; CDR3 protein: CASSNRGQGNQPQHF; CDR3 DNA: TGTGCCAGCAGCAACAGGGGGCAAGGCAATCAGCCCCAGCATTTT
clone size: -; D gene: TRBD2; J gene: TRBJ2-1; V gene: TRBV7-9; CDR3 protein: CASSQRGLSGGSYNEQFF; CDR3 DNA: TGTGCCAGCAGCCAAAGGGGCTTAAGCGGGGGAAGTTACAATGAGCAGTTCTTC
clone size: few; D gene: TRBD1; J gene: TRBJ2-1; V gene: TRBV7-2; CDR3 protein: CASSVDRGRSNEQFF; CDR3 DNA: TGTGCCAGCAGCGTCGACAGGGGGCGTAGCAATGAGCAGTTCTTC
clone size: -; D gene: -; J gene: TRBJ2-3; V gene: TRBV30; CDR3 protein: CAWSQTSYMSDTQYF; CDR3 DNA: TGTGCCTGGAGTCAAACTAGCTATATGTCAGATACGCAGTATTTT
clone size: -; D gene: -; J gene: TRBJ2-5; V gene: TRBV5-1; CDR3 protein: CASTLGRETQYF; CDR3 DNA: TGCGCCAGCACCTTAGGGCGAGAGACCCAGTACTTC
clone size: -; D gene: -; J gene: TRBJ2-1; V gene: TRBV4-1; CDR3 protein: CASSQDRSATLVYNEQFF; CDR3 DNA: TGCGCCAGCAGCCAAGATCGGTCGGCGACACTAGTCTACAATGAGCAGTTCTTC
clone size: -; D gene: TRBD1; J gene: TRBJ1-2; V gene: TRBV4-1; CDR3 protein: CASSRSGQQNYGYTF; CDR3 DNA: TGCGCCAGCAGCCGGTCGGGACAGCAAAACTATGGCTACACCTTC
clone size: -; D gene: TRBD1; J gene: TRBJ1-1; V gene: TRBV28; CDR3 protein: CASSLNDRVAFF; CDR3 DNA: TGTGCCAGCAGTTTAAACGACAGGGTTGCTTTCTTT
clone size: few; D gene: -; J gene: TRBJ1-1; V gene: TRBV11-2; CDR3 protein: CASSLEYRYTEAFF; CDR3 DNA: TGTGCCAGCAGCTTAGAGTACAGGTACACTGAAGCTTTCTTT
clone size: -; D gene: -; J gene: TRBJ2-3; V gene: TRBV2; CDR3 protein: CASMSSRTDTQYF; CDR3 DNA: TGTGCCAGCATGAGCTCCCGCACAGATACGCAGTATTTT
clone size: -; D gene: -; J gene: TRBJ2-5; V gene: TRBV9; CDR3 protein: CASSPPGGRGETQYF; CDR3 DNA: TGTGCCAGCAGCCCTCCTGGGGGGCGGGGAGAGACCCAGTACTTC
clone size: -; D gene: -; J gene: TRBJ1-2; V gene: TRBV30; CDR3 protein: CAWSVETYYGYTF; CDR3 DNA: TGTGCCTGGAGTGTGGAGACCTACTATGGCTACACCTTC
clone size: -; D gene: -; J gene: TRBJ2-3; V gene: TRBV11-2; CDR3 protein: CASSPGTDTQYF; CDR3 DNA: TGTGCCAGCAGCCCGGGCACAGATACGCAGTATTTT
clone size: few; D gene: -; J gene: TRBJ2-5; V gene: TRBV30; CDR3 protein: CAWSLKETQYF; CDR3 DNA: TGTGCCTGGAGTTTAAAAGAGACCCAGTACTTC
clone size: -; D gene: TRBD1; J gene: TRBJ2-7; V gene: TRBV25-1; CDR3 protein: CASVGQGVSYEQYF; CDR3 DNA: TGTGCCAGCGTAGGACAGGGGGTGTCCTACGAGCAGTACTTC
clone size: -; D gene: -; J gene: TRBJ1-2; V gene: TRBV28; CDR3 protein: CASSFGPRRGLYNYGYTF; CDR3 DNA: TGTGCCAGCAGTTTCGGGCCGCGGCGAGGCCTCTATAACTATGGCTACACCTTC
clone size: few; D gene: TRBD2; J gene: TRBJ2-4; V gene: TRBV12-5; CDR3 protein: CASGLPGGIQYF; CDR3 DNA: TGTGCTAGTGGTTTGCCGGGGGGCATTCAGTACTTC
clone size: -; D gene: -; J gene: TRBJ2-3; V gene: TRBV10-3; CDR3 protein: CAINPQGGGTDTQYF; CDR3 DNA: TGTGCCATCAATCCCCAGGGGGGAGGCACAGATACGCAGTATTTT
clone size: few; D gene: -; J gene: TRBJ1-4; V gene: TRBV7-2; CDR3 protein: CASSSRLSATNEKLFF; CDR3 DNA: TGTGCCAGCAGCTCCCGACTGTCGGCCACTAATGAAAAACTGTTTTTT
clone size: -; D gene: -; J gene: TRBJ2-1; V gene: TRBV4-3; CDR3 protein: CASSPRTGGAYNEQFF; CDR3 DNA: TGCGCCAGCAGCCCTCGGACGGGGGGCGCCTACAATGAGCAGTTCTTC
clone size: -; D gene: TRBD1; J gene: TRBJ2-7; V gene: TRBV29-1; CDR3 protein: CSVSERTGTSYEQYF; CDR3 DNA: TGCAGCGTCTCCGAGCGGACAGGGACCTCCTACGAGCAGTACTTC
clone size: few; D gene: -; J gene: TRBJ1-1; V gene: TRBV5-1; CDR3 protein: CASSLEGQSNTEAFF; CDR3 DNA: TGCGCCAGCAGCTTGGAGGGCCAGTCGAACACTGAAGCTTTCTTT
clone size: -; D gene: -; J gene: TRBJ2-3; V gene: TRBV4-2; CDR3 protein: CASSEKGGGSDTQYF; CDR3 DNA: TGTGCCAGCAGCGAGAAAGGGGGGGGGTCAGATACGCAGTATTTT
clone size: -; D gene: TRBD1; J gene: TRBJ2-7; V gene: TRBV10-3; CDR3 protein: CAISEGTGGAVGQTYEQYF; CDR3 DNA: TGTGCCATCAGTGAGGGGACAGGGGGCGCGGTGGGGCAGACCTACGAGCAGTACTTC
clone size: -; D gene: -; J gene: TRBJ1-2; V gene: TRBV30; CDR3 protein: CAWNNAVYGYTF; CDR3 DNA: TGTGCCTGGAACAACGCCGTCTATGGCTACACCTTC
clone size: once; D gene: -; J gene: TRBJ1-2; V gene: TRBV5-1; CDR3 protein: CASSLEAGRYGYTF; CDR3 DNA: TGCGCCAGCAGCTTGGAGGCAGGGCGCTATGGCTACACCTTC
clone size: -; D gene: TRBD1; J gene: TRBJ2-5; V gene: TRBV11-2; CDR3 protein: CASSLRGLGETQYF; CDR3 DNA: TGTGCCAGCAGCTTAAGGGGGCTCGGAGAGACCCAGTACTTC
clone size: -; D gene: -; J gene: TRBJ1-2; V gene: TRBV2; CDR3 protein: CASSEDGANYGYTF; CDR3 DNA: TGTGCCAGCAGTGAGGACGGCGCTAACTATGGCTACACCTTC
clone size: -; D gene: -; J gene: TRBJ2-4; V gene: TRBV5-1; CDR3 protein: CASSLAAREENIQYF; CDR3 DNA: TGCGCCAGCAGCTTGGCGGCCAGGGAAGAAAACATTCAGTACTTC
clone size: -; D gene: TRBD2; J gene: TRBJ2-5; V gene: TRBV29-1; CDR3 protein: CSEQGLDQETQYF; CDR3 DNA: TGCAGCGAGCAGGGACTAGACCAAGAGACCCAGTACTTC
clone size: -; D gene: TRBD1; J gene: TRBJ2-6; V gene: TRBV27; CDR3 protein: CASSLRDRGHGGANVLTF; CDR3 DNA: TGTGCCAGCAGTTTACGGGACAGGGGGCATGGTGGGGCCAACGTCCTGACTTTC
clone size: -; D gene: -; J gene: TRBJ1-1; V gene: TRBV7-9; CDR3 protein: CASSLATGNTEAFF; CDR3 DNA: TGTGCCAGCAGCTTAGCAACTGGGAACACTGAAGCTTTCTTT
clone size: -; D gene: -; J gene: TRBJ2-7; V gene: TRBV7-3; CDR3 protein: CASSPKAGADEQYF; CDR3 DNA: TGTGCCAGCAGCCCAAAGGCGGGGGCTGACGAGCAGTACTTC
clone size: -; D gene: TRBD1; J gene: TRBJ1-6; V gene: TRBV5-7; CDR3 protein: CASSFPDRVCTYNSPLHF; CDR3 DNA: TGTGCCAGCAGCTTCCCGGACAGGGTATGTACCTATAATTCACCCCTCCACTTT
clone size: -; D gene: -; J gene: TRBJ2-1; V gene: TRBV30; CDR3 protein: CAWMQGFSYNEQFF; CDR3 DNA: TGTGCCTGGATGCAGGGGTTTTCCTACAATGAGCAGTTCTTC
clone size: few; D gene: TRBD1; J gene: TRBJ1-6; V gene: TRBV30; CDR3 protein: CAWSTFTGDNSPLHF; CDR3 DNA: TGTGCCTGGAGCACCTTCACAGGGGACAATTCACCCCTCCACTTT
clone size: -; D gene: TRBD1; J gene: TRBJ1-2; V gene: TRBV6-1; CDR3 protein: CASSPGTGYGYTF; CDR3 DNA: TGTGCCAGCAGTCCCGGGACAGGCTATGGCTACACCTTC
clone size: once; D gene: -; J gene: TRBJ2-1; V gene: TRBV5-4; CDR3 protein: CASSLSSGDAGGRMFF; CDR3 DNA: TGTGCCAGCAGCTTGTCAAGCGGTGACGCTGGGGGGCGGATGTTCTTC
clone size: -; D gene: -; J gene: TRBJ2-7; V gene: TRBV29-1; CDR3 protein: CSVGGTMTYEQYF; CDR3 DNA: TGCAGCGTTGGGGGGACAATGACCTACGAGCAGTACTTC
clone size: few; D gene: -; J gene: TRBJ1-1; V gene: TRBV29-1; CDR3 protein: CSAQRDTEAFF; CDR3 DNA: TGCAGCGCCCAAAGGGACACTGAAGCTTTCTTT
clone size: once; D gene: TRBD1; J gene: TRBJ2-2; V gene: TRBV2; CDR3 protein: CASSPTGTGSTGELFF; CDR3 DNA: TGTGCCAGCAGCCCCACCGGGACAGGGTCCACCGGGGAGCTGTTTTTT
clone size: -; D gene: -; J gene: TRBJ2-1; V gene: TRBV29-1; CDR3 protein: CSVDRGSEQFF; CDR3 DNA: TGCAGCGTTGACAGGGGAAGTGAGCAGTTCTTC
clone size: -; D gene: TRBD1; J gene: TRBJ2-7; V gene: TRBV6-1; CDR3 protein: CANHRDRGMVQYF; CDR3 DNA: TGTGCCAACCACCGGGACAGGGGGATGGTGCAGTACTTC
clone size: -; D gene: -; J gene: TRBJ1-1; V gene: TRBV7-9; CDR3 protein: CASSLNGGTEAFF; CDR3 DNA: TGTGCCAGCAGCTTAAATGGCGGCACTGAAGCTTTCTTT
clone size: -; D gene: TRBD1; J gene: TRBJ1-6; V gene: TRBV25-1; CDR3 protein: CASSESGRGNSPLHF; CDR3 DNA: TGTGCCAGCAGTGAATCCGGCAGGGGGAATTCACCCCTCCACTTT